These 16 T cell receptor beta chains originate from one sample sequenced in a study of cytomegalovirus exposure and HLA in healthy donors. Primers for the PCR totalled 60 Vbeta and 13 Jbeta. Profiling relied on immunoSEQ multiplex PCR, and the TCRdb table lists in-frame clones only, not all of them. This table has about 150,000 clones, about 70% appearing once. Material: PBMCs. The receptors shown here come from a woman in her thirties or forties in good health and CMV-seronegative.

This rearrangement joins TRBV5-1 to TRBJ2-1; D not resolved. The CDR3 is 14 amino acids. V dropped 0 bases and J dropped 5 bases, with 9 bases sitting between them. Per the germline V gene, CDR1 is SGHRS and CDR2 is YFSETQ. The CDR3 bases are TGCGCCAGCAGCTTGGCCAGACACAACAATGAGCAGTTCTTC. This codes for CASSLARHNNEQFF. Full variable domain (outside the CDR3, taken from reference TRBV5-1 and TRBJ2-1): KAGVTQTPRYLIKTRGQQVTLSCSPISGHRSVSWYQQTPGQGLQFLFEYFSETQRNKGNFPGRFSGRQFSNSRSEMNVSTLELGDSALYLCASSLARHNNEQFFGPGTRLTVL.

The chain has TRBV9 and TRBJ1-1; no firm D call. Germline V gene data show CDR1 as SGDLS and CDR2 as YYNGEE. V was clipped by 6 bases and J by 3 bases, with 18 bases between them. The CDR3 length is 15 residues. The DNA for the CDR3 is TGTGCCAGCACCGCCGACGGAGTCATAGACACTGAAGCTTTCTTT. Its protein product is CASTADGVIDTEAFF.

This clone has just a few counts. V and J are TRBV6-5 and TRBJ2-7; unclear D gene. This CDR3 is built from 13 residues. Trimming pared 5 bases from V and 4 bases from J, leaving 12 bases between. CDR1 MNHEY and CDR2 SVGAGI come from the germline V gene. The CDR3, as DNA: TGTGCCAGCAGTGAGAAGGTGGAGTACGAGCAGTACTTC. Amino acid sequence: CASSEKVEYEQYF.

The chain joins TRBV28 to TRBJ1-3; D is uncertain. Germline CDR1 and CDR2: MDHEN and SYDVKM. CDR3 length: 16 residues. Trimming removed 4 bases at V and 0 bases at J, with 13 bases between. CDR3 residues: CASSWLSYNSGNTIYF. The CDR3 region has the DNA TGTGCCAGCAGTTGGTTGTCCTATAACTCTGGAAACACCATATATTTT.

This chain connects TRBV29-1 to TRBJ1-1; TRBD1 might be the D (6 bases). V lost 7 bases, J lost 1 base, and 13 bases lay in between. This CDR3 has 13 residues. CDR1 and CDR2 (germline): SQVTM, ANQGSEA. The CDR3 loop reads CSGAGQWNTEAFF. For the CDR3, the DNA is TGCAGCGGGGCCGGACAGTGGAACACTGAAGCTTTCTTT. Full variable domain (outside the CDR3, taken from reference TRBV29-1 and TRBJ1-1): SAVISQKPSRDICQRGTSLTIQCQVDSQVTMMFWYRQQPGQSLTLIATANQGSEATYESGFVIDKFPISRPNLTFSTLTVSNMSPEDSSIYLCSGAGQWNTEAFFGQGTRLTVV.

The gene calls are TRBV5-1 and TRBJ1-1, with D hard to call. CDR1 and CDR2 from the germline V gene are SGHRS and YFSETQ. Deletions cut 0 bases from V and 5 bases from J, with 11 bases between. CDR3 length: 14 amino acids. DNA for the CDR3: TGCGCCAGCAGCTTGGGTGCAGGATCGACTGAAGCTTTCTTT. Translating it yields CASSLGAGSTEAFF.

The chain links TRBV7-9 to TRBJ2-7, with D unresolved. The CDR3 has 16 amino acids. Deletions cut 5 bases from V and 2 bases from J, with 19 bases between. CDR1 is SEHNR, CDR2 FQNEAQ, per germline (reference sequence). This CDR3 is CASSPKDPTPTYEQYF. As DNA, the CDR3 is TGTGCCAGCAGCCCCAAAGATCCGACACCTACCTACGAGCAGTACTTC.

This clone appeared a single time. This same CDR3 is encoded by further DNA sequences in the sample. The V gene is TRBV2, the J gene TRBJ1-1; the D gene is possibly TRBD1 (5 bases). CDR3 size: 13 residues. Trimming took 2 bases from V and 2 from J, leaving 6 bases between them. Looked up from germline, CDR1 is SNHLY and CDR2 is FYNNEI. CDR3: CASSEQGNTEAFF. CDR3 nucleotides: TGTGCCAGCAGTGAACAGGGAAACACTGAAGCTTTCTTT. The full variable domain, rest sourced from reference TRBV2 and TRBJ1-1, is EPEVTQTPSHQVTQMGQEVILRCVPISNHLYFYWYRQILGQKVEFLVSFYNNEISEKSEIFDDQFSVERPDGSNFTLKIRSTKLEDSAMYFCASSEQGNTEAFFGQGTRLTVV.

The sample holds one count of this clone. The chain employs TRBV19 and TRBJ2-3; D is unclear. This CDR3 region has 14 residues. Germline CDR1 LNHDA, CDR2 SQIVND (reference sequence). V was pared by 5 bases and J by 2 bases, with 11 bases between. The CDR3 coding sequence is TGTGCCAGTAGTCCGGCCAGGTTCACAGATACGCAGTATTTT. Its protein is CASSPARFTDTQYF.

J is TRBJ1-3 and V is TRBV18; 8 nucleotides align to TRBD1. The V gene end was trimmed by 3 bases and the J gene end by 7 bases; junction bases not matched to a gene: 8. CDR3 length: 15 residues. Germline V CDR1 and CDR2: KGHSH, LQKENI. The CDR3 sequence: CASSPIQTGANTIYF. CDR3 DNA: TGTGCCAGCTCACCGATACAGACAGGGGCCAACACCATATATTTT. The variable domain in full, completed from reference TRBV18 and TRBJ1-3, reads NAGVMQNPRHLVRRRGQEARLRCSPMKGHSHVYWYRQLPEEGLKFMVYLQKENIIDESGMPKERFSAEFPKEGPSILRIQQVVRGDSAAYFCASSPIQTGANTIYFGEGSWLTVV.

The chain employs TRBV6-5 and TRBJ2-7; tentatively, D is TRBD1 (6 bases). The germline V gene has CDR1 MNHEY and CDR2 SVGAGI. V was cut by 4 bases and J by 3 bases, with 13 bases left in between. There are 14 residues in the CDR3. Here the CDR3 DNA reads TGTGCCAGCAGTTTTTTCGCAGGGGACTACGAGCAGTACTTC. The encoded protein is CASSFFAGDYEQYF.

The table lists this clone with a count of one. The V call is TRBV7-9, the J call TRBJ1-4, with D perhaps matching TRBD1 (6 bases). The germline V and J ends were trimmed by 2 bases and 6 bases, with 13 bases remaining between them. Germline V CDR1 and CDR2: SEHNR, FQNEAQ (reference sequence). This CDR3 contains 15 residues. The CDR3 reads CASSLSQGYYEKLFF. In nucleotides, the CDR3 is TGTGCCAGCAGCTTATCACAGGGATATTATGAAAAACTGTTTTTT.

V usage is TRBV19 and J usage is TRBJ1-3; TRBD1 agrees at 7 bases. CDR1 is LNHDA and CDR2 is SQIVND in the germline V gene (reference sequence). The CDR3 consists of 14 residues. J lost 3 bases, V lost 5 bases, and 4 bases had no gene match. For the CDR3, the DNA is TGTGCCAGTAGTGCAACAGGGGTTGGAAACACCATATATTTT. This gives the protein CASSATGVGNTIYF. Using reference TRBV19 and TRBJ1-3 for the parts outside the CDR3, the full variable domain is DGGITQSPKYLFRKEGQNVTLSCEQNLNHDAMYWYRQDPGQGLRLIYYSQIVNDFQKGDIAEGYSVSREKKESFPLTVTSAQKNPTAFYLCASSATGVGNTIYFGEGSWLTVV.

The rearrangement uses TRBV5-1 and TRBJ2-5, with 8 nucleotides matching TRBD1. Germline lookup yields CDR1 SGHRS and CDR2 YFSETQ. V was pared by 0 bases and J by 3 bases, with 4 bases of the junction left unmatched. This CDR3 spans 15 amino acids. CDR3 amino acids: CASSLALTGEETQYF. CDR3 bases: TGCGCCAGCAGCTTGGCCCTGACAGGGGAAGAGACCCAGTACTTC.

The DNA of the CDR3 is TGTGCCTGGAGTCCTACAGGGTACGGAAACACCATATATTTT. It codes for CAWSPTGYGNTIYF. This chain joins TRBV30 and TRBJ1-3; D is possibly TRBD1 (6 bases). The CDR3 extends over 14 amino acids. The germline gives CDR1 GTSNPN, CDR2 SVGIG (reference sequence). Trimming pared 2 bases from V and 4 bases from J, leaving 12 bases between.

This chain joins TRBV6-4 and TRBJ2-1, with D possibly being TRBD1 (6 bases). This CDR3 comprises 15 residues. Deletions cut 2 bases from V and 8 bases from J, with 16 bases between. Germline CDR1 MRHNA, CDR2 SNTAGT. CDR3 in DNA: TGTGCCAGCAGTGACGGATTCGAGGGGGACGATGAGCAGTTCTTC. This translates into CASSDGFEGDDEQFF.